A selection of T cell receptor beta chains follows, all from one sample in a study of blood T cell repertoires in COVID-19. TCRdb keeps only in-frame clones here, not all; method: immunoSEQ multiplex PCR. The table records about 280,000 clones, roughly 87% of them present only once. The specimen sequenced was PBMCs or T cells enriched from blood (not recorded which). The origin of the receptors is a woman aged 40 to 55 who had recovered from COVID-19. The conserved cysteine and the conserved F or W are not part of the CDR3 here. Only some rows state a clone size, as once, few, many or a class for expanded clones.

TRBV19 | . | ASTFLGGYT
TRBV9 | . | ASSVEASRGLAVYNEQF
TRBV12-3/TRBV12-4 | . | ASSFDPLRGYT
TRBV4-3 | . | ASSQDAGTGATQH
TRBV28 | few | ASSLSLPEAF
TRBV28 | . | ASSPDTLSEKLF
TRBV19 | . | ASREPGQSYYGYT
TRBV18 | . | ASSPPKIAGVLEQF
TRBV29-1 | . | SVEGGRGRDTQY
TRBV28 | . | ASSFGSVTEGYEQY
TRBV5-4 | . | ASSIGLAGQETQY
TRBV28 | once | ASSQGLAGVGDTQY
TRBV5-1 | . | ASSFWAGLGTGELF
TRBV19 | . | ASSPVGGANTGELF
TRBV18 | . | ASSPPPQRSIQY
TRBV5-1 | . | ASSNAGDTQY
TRBV11-2 | . | ASSEGGVTDTQY
TRBV7-9 | . | ASSPEGAGNTIY
TRBV1 | . | TSSQDGLAGANEQF
TRBV5-1 | . | ASANGQARELF
TRBV28 | . | ASSLVQGAGEQY
TRBV7-8 | . | ASSADSSNQPQH
TRBV20-1 | once | SASQGLASGGEQF
TRBV28 | . | ASSFSSGASWETQY
TRBV4-3 | . | ASSQERGTSGTTDTQY
TRBV7-9 | . | ASSSDHRGPNEKLF
TRBV6-7 | . | ASSYGAGLGNEQF
TRBV6-6 | . | ASSYSTRFETQY
TRBV3-1/TRBV3-2 | . | ASSQEHRGGNSPLH
TRBV28 | . | ASSNPGQDAKQY
TRBV4-1 | once | ASSQDLAGGSYEQY
TRBV15 | . | ATRDGFRSPLH
TRBV4-2 | . | ASSQAVWGRNSYEQY
TRBV10-3 | . | AISGDRGIAQTQY
TRBV23-1 | . | ASSQSYTEAF
TRBV18 | . | ASSPGWSQPQH
TRBV7-3 | . | ASSKTRSGGGDTQY
TRBV15 | . | ATSHGLAGARETQY
TRBV5-1 | few | ASSTTGWNSPLH
TRBV7-2 | . | ASSLAGGTYNEQF
TRBV5-6 | . | ASSFPIGPGAARYEQY
TRBV4-2 | . | ASSQGLAQETQY
TRBV7-3 | . | ASSLDGTVNIQY
TRBV10-3 | . | AIRQTENTEAF
TRBV18 | . | ASSPPGGRAGDEQF
TRBV19 | . | ASSIQGLGGYT
TRBV5-1 | few | ASSRGQATYNEQF
TRBV19 | . | ASSVPGLQPGANVLT
TRBV3-1/TRBV3-2 | . | ASSQGIAAGVEQF
TRBV10-1 | . | ASSEIPGELF
TRBV5-8 | . | ASSLDRGPGEQY
TRBV28 | . | ASSQGGQPQH
TRBV3-1/TRBV3-2 | . | ASSQGLAGHYEQY
TRBV6-1 | few | ASSEVTGQETQY
TRBV5-1 | few | ASSPDFRLGQGVDSPLH
TRBV5-6 | . | ASSLGTDYYEQY
TRBV2 | once | ASSLESGTYNEQF
TRBV5-6 | few | ASSLGGSGSYEQY
TRBV11-1 | . | ASSERDRGTDTQY
TRBV27 | . | ASSLWRPLGDEQF